Below, 2 T cell receptor beta chains from the same sample are listed, as sequenced in a study of OX40 agonist ivuxolimab in advanced cancers. To prepare the library, the immunoSEQ multiplex PCR assay was applied. The clones in this table, taken by TCRdb from immuneACCESS, are in-frame only. Not every clone is retained; where verified, under half of the shortfall comes from an unresolved V gene, and the cause of the rest is unknown. In this sample the table shows fewer than 80,000 clones, around 84% of which occur a single time. The leading ten clones occupy roughly 0.8% of the sample. The specimen was CD4+ or CD8+ T cells sorted from blood, collected in a trial of the OX40 agonist ivuxolimab. The source is an adult with an advanced solid tumor such as melanoma, head and neck, liver or kidney cancer.

The chain has TRBV5-1 and TRBJ2-1; no firm D call. CDR3 length: 13 residues. Deletions cut 0 bases from V and 4 bases from J, with 5 bases between. Germline V gene lookup returns CDR1 SGHRS and CDR2 YFSETQ. The CDR3 DNA follows: TGCGCCAGCAGCTTGGCGGATTACAATGAGCAGTTCTTC. Residues: CASSLADYNEQFF. Together with reference TRBV5-1 and TRBJ2-1, the CDR3 gives the full variable domain: KAGVTQTPRYLIKTRGQQVTLSCSPISGHRSVSWYQQTPGQGLQFLFEYFSETQRNKGNFPGRFSGRQFSNSRSEMNVSTLELGDSALYLCASSLADYNEQFFGPGTRLTVL.

This clone was counted once. V is TRBV25-1 and J is TRBJ2-2; D is unresolved. CDR1 MGHDK and CDR2 SYGVNS come from the germline V gene. The CDR3 is 15 amino acids. Trimming took off 3 bases at V and 2 bases at J, with 10 bases between the two ends. DNA of the CDR3: TGTGCCAGCAGTGAGGTAGGACGCAACACCGGGGAGCTGTTTTTT. Protein sequence: CASSEVGRNTGELFF.